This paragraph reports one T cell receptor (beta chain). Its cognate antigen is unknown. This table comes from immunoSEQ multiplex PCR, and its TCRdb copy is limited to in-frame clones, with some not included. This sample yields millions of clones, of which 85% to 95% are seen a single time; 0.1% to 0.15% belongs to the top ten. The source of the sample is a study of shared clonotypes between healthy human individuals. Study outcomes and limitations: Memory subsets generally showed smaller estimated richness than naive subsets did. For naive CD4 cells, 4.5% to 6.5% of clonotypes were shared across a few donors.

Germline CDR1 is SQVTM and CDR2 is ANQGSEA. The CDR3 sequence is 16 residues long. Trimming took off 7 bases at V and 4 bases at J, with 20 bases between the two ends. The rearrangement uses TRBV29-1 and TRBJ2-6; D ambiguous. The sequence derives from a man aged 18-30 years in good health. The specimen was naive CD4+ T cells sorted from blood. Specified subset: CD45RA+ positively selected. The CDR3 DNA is TGCAGCGGTGAGGATCCGGTTGTAACGGGGGCCAACGTCCTGACTTTC. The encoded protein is CSGEDPVVTGANVLTF.